This T cell receptor (beta chain) originates from a study of shared T cell receptors in the human thymus. CDR3 length: 20 residues. CDR1 and CDR2 from the germline V gene are SGHVS and FNYEAQ. Trimming shortened V by 1 base and J by 0 bases, and 22 bases separated the two germline ends. The table came from immunoSEQ multiplex PCR; TCRdb's copy has only in-frame clones and leaves some out. The table has 700,000 to 750,000 clones, approximately 83% seen once. A few counts support this clone. In addition, the sample was reused for a study of human thymus T cells. That work adds: It was from resections taken during corrective heart surgery that the thymus tissue came. Highly overlapping thymic repertoires among unrelated individuals were reported in related research.

Sequencing was done on a sample of thymocytes. The TCR sequence derives from a girl less than two years old with a congenital heart defect. The chain uses TRBV7-6 and TRBJ1-5; D is ambiguous. The CDR3 nucleotides read TGTGCCAGCAGCTTAGGCCCGGTTCCTGGTGGTCCTTATAGCAATCAGCCCCAGCATTTT. Its translation is CASSLGPVPGGPYSNQPQHF.